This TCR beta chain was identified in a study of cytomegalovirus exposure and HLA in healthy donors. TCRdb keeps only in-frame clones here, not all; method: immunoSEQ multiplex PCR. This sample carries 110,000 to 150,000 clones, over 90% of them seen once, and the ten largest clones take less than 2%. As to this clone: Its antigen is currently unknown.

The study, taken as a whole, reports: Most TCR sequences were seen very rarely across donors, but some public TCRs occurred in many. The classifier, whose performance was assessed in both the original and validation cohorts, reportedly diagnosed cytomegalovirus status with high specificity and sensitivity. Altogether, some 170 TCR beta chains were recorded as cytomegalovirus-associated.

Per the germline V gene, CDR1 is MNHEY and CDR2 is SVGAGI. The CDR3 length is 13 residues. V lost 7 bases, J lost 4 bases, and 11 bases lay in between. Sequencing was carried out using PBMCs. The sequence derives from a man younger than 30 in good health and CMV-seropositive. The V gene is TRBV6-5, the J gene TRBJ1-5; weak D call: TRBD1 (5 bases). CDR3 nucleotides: TGTGCCAGCACGAACGGGGGGAATCAGCCCCAGCATTTT. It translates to CASTNGGNQPQHF.